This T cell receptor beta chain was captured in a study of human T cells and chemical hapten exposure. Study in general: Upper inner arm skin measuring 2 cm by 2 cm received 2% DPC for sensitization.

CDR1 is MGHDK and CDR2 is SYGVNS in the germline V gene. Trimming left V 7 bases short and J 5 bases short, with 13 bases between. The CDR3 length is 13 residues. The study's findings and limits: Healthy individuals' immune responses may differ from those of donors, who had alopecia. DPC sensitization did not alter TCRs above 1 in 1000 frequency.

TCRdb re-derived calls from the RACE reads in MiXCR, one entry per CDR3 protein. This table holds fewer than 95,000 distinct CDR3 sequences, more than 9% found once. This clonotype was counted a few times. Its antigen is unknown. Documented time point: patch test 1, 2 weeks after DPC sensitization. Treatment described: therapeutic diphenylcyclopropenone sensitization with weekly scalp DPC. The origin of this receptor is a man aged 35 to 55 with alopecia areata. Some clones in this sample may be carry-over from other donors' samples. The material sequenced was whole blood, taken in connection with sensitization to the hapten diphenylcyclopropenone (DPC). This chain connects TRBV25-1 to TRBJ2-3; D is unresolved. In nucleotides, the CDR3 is TGTGCCAGCACTCTTCTCATGGGAGATACGCAGTATTTT. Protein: CASTLLMGDTQYF.